The clone carrying this T cell receptor (beta chain) was observed many times. The data are from a study of T cells in Graves' hyperthyroidism and ophthalmopathy. The CDR3 has 13 residues. Germline CDR1 KGHSH, CDR2 LQKENI. With 0 bases removed from V and 7 bases from J, the gap between germline ends came to 9 bases. Amplified regions were TCR beta CDR3 sequences from RNA transcripts. Initially, a first-round RT-PCR of the TCR CDR3 employed the HTBI primer set. TCRdb re-derived calls from the multiplex PCR reads in MiXCR, one entry per CDR3 protein. The table records some 700,000 distinct CDR3 sequences, around 15% of them present only once.

The chain joins TRBV18 to TRBJ1-1; D uncertain. Source material: blood. This TCR came from a man aged 50-60 years with Graves' hyperthyroidism. CDR3 nucleotide sequence: TGTGCCAGCTCACCACCGGAATTGGATGAAGCTTTCTTT. As protein: CASSPPELDEAFF.